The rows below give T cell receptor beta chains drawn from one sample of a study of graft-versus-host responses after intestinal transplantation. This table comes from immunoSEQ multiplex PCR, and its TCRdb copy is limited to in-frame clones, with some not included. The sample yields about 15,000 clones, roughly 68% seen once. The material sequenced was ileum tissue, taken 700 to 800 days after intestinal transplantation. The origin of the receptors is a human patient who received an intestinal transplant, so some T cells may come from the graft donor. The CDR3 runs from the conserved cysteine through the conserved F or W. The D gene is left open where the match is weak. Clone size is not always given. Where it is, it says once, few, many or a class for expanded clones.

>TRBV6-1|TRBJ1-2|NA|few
TGTGCCAGCAGTTTAAATAACTATGGCTACACCTTC
CASSLNNYGYTF
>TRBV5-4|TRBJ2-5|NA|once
TGTGCCAGCAGCTTGTTTGGTAGGGGGGGATTGGAGACCCAGTACTTC
CASSLFGRGGLETQYF
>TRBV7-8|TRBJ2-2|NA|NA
TGTGCCAGCACGATAACGGGTGGGACCGGGGAGCTGTTTTTT
CASTITGGTGELFF
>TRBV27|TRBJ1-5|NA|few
TGTGCCAGCAGTTTATTAGGGCAAGATCAGCCCCAGCATTTT
CASSLLGQDQPQHF
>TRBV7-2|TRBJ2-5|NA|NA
TGTGCCAGCAGCTTAGCGGGACACGGTGTGGAGACCCAGTACTTC
CASSLAGHGVETQYF
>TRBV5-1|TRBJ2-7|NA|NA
TGCGCCAGCAGCCTGGTGTCAGGGGTAGCCTACGAGCAGTACTTC
CASSLVSGVAYEQYF
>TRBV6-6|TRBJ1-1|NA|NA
TGTGCCAGCAGTTACTCGAGCTCTACGGCTGAAGCTTTCTTT
CASSYSSSTAEAFF
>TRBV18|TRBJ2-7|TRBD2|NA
TGTGCCAGCTCACCATCGGAACCGGGACTAGCGGGGGACAAAAGGCAGTCCTACGAGCAGTACTTC
CASSPSEPGLAGDKRQSYEQYF
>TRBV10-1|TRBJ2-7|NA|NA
TGCGCCAGCAGTGCGAATAACTACGAGCAGTACTTC
CASSANNYEQYF
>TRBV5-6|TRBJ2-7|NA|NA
TGTGCCAGCAGCTTAGTGGCGTACGAGCAGTACTTC
CASSLVAYEQYF
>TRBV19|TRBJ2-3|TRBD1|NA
TGTGCCAGTAGAGGCCTTGGGCAGGGGGCAGATACGCAGTATTTT
CASRGLGQGADTQYF
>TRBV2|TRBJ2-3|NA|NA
TGTGCCAGCAGGGGGGGCTACACAGATACGCAGTATTTT
CASRGGYTDTQYF
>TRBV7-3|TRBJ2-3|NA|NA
TGTGCCAGCAGCTTAACTAGCGCTGGCACAGATACGCAGTATTTT
CASSLTSAGTDTQYF
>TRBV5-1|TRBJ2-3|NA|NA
TGCGCCAGCAAATTGGGAGCGGCGTTGGCAGATACGCAGTATTTT
CASKLGAALADTQYF
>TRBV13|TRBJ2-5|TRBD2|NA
TGTGCCAGCAGCAGAGGACTAGCGGGAGGGCCCGAAGAGACCCAGTACTTC
CASSRGLAGGPEETQYF